Listed below are T cell receptor beta chains from one sample, sequenced in a study of blood T cell repertoires in COVID-19. This table comes from immunoSEQ multiplex PCR, and its TCRdb copy is limited to in-frame clones, with some not included. Among more than 150,000 clones listed, around 80% were seen once. Sequencing input: PBMCs or T cells enriched from blood (not recorded which). The receptor set was obtained from a woman aged 45-65 years who had recovered from COVID-19. Each CDR3 is given with its conserved first and last residue. Fields, in order: clone size, D gene, J gene, V gene, CDR3 DNA, CDR3 protein. D genes are given only for firm matches. Rows may omit the clone size; those that give it use once, few, many or a size class.

.	TRBD1	TRBJ1-1	TRBV7-2	TGTGCCAGCAGTACACAGGGGACCATGAACACTGAAGCTTTCTTT	CASSTQGTMNTEAFF
.	.	TRBJ2-5	TRBV5-1	TGCGCCAGCAGCACCGCAGGGTACCAAGAGACCCAGTACTTC	CASSTAGYQETQYF
.	.	TRBJ1-1	TRBV29-1	TGCAGCGGGGAGACCCTTATGAACACTGAAGCTTTCTTT	CSGETLMNTEAFF
.	TRBD2	TRBJ2-5	TRBV28	TGTGCCATCGGACTAGCGGGGAAGGAGACCCAGTACTTC	CAIGLAGKETQYF
few	.	TRBJ1-2	TRBV3-1/TRBV3-2	TGTGCCAGCAGCCAATGGGCAGGTGGTAACTATGGCTACACCTTC	CASSQWAGGNYGYTF
.	TRBD1	TRBJ1-5	TRBV27	TGTGCCAGCAGCCTAACAGGGGTGGGACAGCCCCAGCATTTT	CASSLTGVGQPQHF
.	.	TRBJ2-7	TRBV20-1	TGCAGTGCTAGAGATGCGAACGAGCAGTACTTC	CSARDANEQYF
.	TRBD2	TRBJ2-7	TRBV7-9	TGTGCCAGCAGCTTAAGGCGGGGGGTAGCGGGGAACTACGAGCAGTACTTC	CASSLRRGVAGNYEQYF
once	TRBD2	TRBJ2-1	TRBV30	TGTGCCTGGAGTGGGAGACTAGCGAGGAATGAGCAGTTCTTC	CAWSGRLARNEQFF
.	.	TRBJ1-6	TRBV28	TGTGCCAGCAGTACGCACAGGGATTCCTCACCCCTCCACTTT	CASSTHRDSSPLHF
.	TRBD1	TRBJ2-2	TRBV15	TGTGCCACCAGCACCGACAGGGGGCGATCCGGGGAGCTGTTTTTT	CATSTDRGRSGELFF
.	TRBD2	TRBJ2-5	TRBV10-3	TGTGCCATCAGTGGCGGGGGGGGCGGCGGCCAGTACTTC	CAISGGGGGGQYF
.	.	TRBJ1-2	TRBV11-2	TGTGCCAGCAGCTTGGACTGGGCGGGCTATGGCTACACCTTC	CASSLDWAGYGYTF
.	.	TRBJ2-1	TRBV28	TGTGCCAGCAGTCCATACCTTTTGCGGGGAAACAATGAGCAGTTCTTC	CASSPYLLRGNNEQFF
few	.	TRBJ2-3	TRBV10-2	TGCGCCAGCAGTGGGGTGGAGACAGATACGCAGTATTTT	CASSGVETDTQYF
.	.	TRBJ1-5	TRBV3-1/TRBV3-2	TGTGCCAGCAGCCAAGGTCCCGGGATCAATCAGCCCCAGCATTTT	CASSQGPGINQPQHF
once	.	TRBJ1-1	TRBV19	TGTGCCAGTAGGTCTATGACTGGCGTGGACACTGAAGCTTTCTTT	CASRSMTGVDTEAFF
.	.	TRBJ2-6	TRBV5-1	TGCGCCAGCAGCTTGGACACCCTCTCTGGGGCCAACGTCCTGACTTTC	CASSLDTLSGANVLTF
.	.	TRBJ1-3	TRBV19	TGTGCCAGTAGTACAGGGGCTGGAAACACCATATATTTT	CASSTGAGNTIYF
once	.	TRBJ1-2	TRBV19	TGTGCCAGTAGCTCCCGGGGGGGGCTGAGCAGCTACACCTTC	CASSSRGGLSSYTF
.	.	TRBJ2-2	TRBV28	TGTGCCAGCAGGACTGCGGGGAGAGGCGACACCGGGGAGCTGTTTTTT	CASRTAGRGDTGELFF
.	TRBD2	TRBJ2-3	TRBV3-1/TRBV3-2	TGTGCCAGCAGCCAGAAGACTAGCGGGAGTCCAGATACGCAGTATTTT	CASSQKTSGSPDTQYF
.	.	TRBJ1-2	TRBV7-2	TGTGCCAGCAGCCCCCAAGCGGGGGCGAAAAGCTACACCTTC	CASSPQAGAKSYTF
.	TRBD2	TRBJ2-1	TRBV18	TGTGCCAGCTCACAGGGACTAGCGGGCGAAGGAGGGTTCTTC	CASSQGLAGEGGFF
.	.	TRBJ1-5	TRBV5-1	TGCGCCAGCAGCGCGGGGGAGAATCAGCCCCAGCATTTT	CASSAGENQPQHF
.	TRBD1	TRBJ1-4	TRBV6-5	TGTGCCAGCAGTCGGACAGGTTTCAATGAAAAACTGTTTTTT	CASSRTGFNEKLFF
.	TRBD1	TRBJ2-3	TRBV5-1	TGCGCCAGCAGCCGGAACGACAGGGATCCGCAGTATTTT	CASSRNDRDPQYF
.	TRBD1	TRBJ1-6	TRBV7-6	TGTGCCAGCAGCTTAGGCGGCAGGGGGTATAATTCACCCCTCCACTTT	CASSLGGRGYNSPLHF
.	TRBD1	TRBJ1-4	TRBV5-6	TGTGCCAGCAGCTTGGCTGATATGGGACAGGGGTTCGGAAAACTGTTTTTT	CASSLADMGQGFGKLFF
.	TRBD1	TRBJ2-7	TRBV10-2	TGCGCCAGCAGATATACAGGGGGCGAGGTAGGCTCCTACGAGCAGTACTTC	CASRYTGGEVGSYEQYF
.	.	TRBJ2-3	TRBV29-1	TGCAGCGTTGAATTGGGGGCGGCCCACACAGATACGCAGTATTTT	CSVELGAAHTDTQYF
.	.	TRBJ1-6	TRBV10-2	TGCGCCAACCCGCCACGGAGGGAGAGAAATTCACCCCTCCACTTT	CANPPRRERNSPLHF
.	TRBD2	TRBJ2-1	TRBV19	TGTGCCAGTAGTATGGGTAGCGGGAGGATCAATGAGCAGTTCTTC	CASSMGSGRINEQFF
few	.	TRBJ2-1	TRBV7-2	TGTGCCAGCAGCTTCTACGGAGGGAATGAGCAGTTCTTC	CASSFYGGNEQFF
.	.	TRBJ1-5	TRBV18	TGTGCCAGCTCACTGTCCTCGGGACACAATCAGCCCCAGCATTTT	CASSLSSGHNQPQHF
.	TRBD1	TRBJ1-5	TRBV27	TGTGCCAGCAGAAAGACAGGGTCCGCTCAGCCCCAGCATTTT	CASRKTGSAQPQHF
.	.	TRBJ2-7	TRBV29-1	TGCAGCGTGGGTAAAAACTATAACTACGAGCAGTACTTC	CSVGKNYNYEQYF
.	TRBD1	TRBJ1-1	TRBV28	TGTGCCAGCAGTTTATCGACAGGGGGAATGAACACTGAAGCTTTCTTT	CASSLSTGGMNTEAFF
.	TRBD1	TRBJ2-3	TRBV15	TGTGCCACTAGGCCCAGCTCCGAGGACAGGGGTCCTTCTCGCACAGATACGCAGTATTTT	CATRPSSEDRGPSRTDTQYF
.	TRBD2	TRBJ2-5	TRBV7-2	TGTGCCAGCAGCTTAAATTTAGCGGGAGTTCGGACCCAGTACTTC	CASSLNLAGVRTQYF
.	.	TRBJ2-7	TRBV2	TGTGCCAGCAGATTCGGGTCAGCGGGCGAGCAGTACTTC	CASRFGSAGEQYF
.	.	TRBJ2-7	TRBV11-3	TGTGCCAGCAGCCGGGACTCCACCTACGAGCAGTACTTC	CASSRDSTYEQYF
.	.	TRBJ1-2	TRBV6-1	TGTGCCAGCAGTGAACCCACAGGAATACGTGGCTACACCTTC	CASSEPTGIRGYTF
.	.	TRBJ1-5	TRBV7-3	TGTGCCAGCAGCTTACGGGGAGATCAGCCCCAGCATTTT	CASSLRGDQPQHF
.	TRBD1	TRBJ1-5	TRBV19	TGTGCCACCCGGGACAGGGCTGACCGTACCAATCAGCCCCAGCATTTT	CATRDRADRTNQPQHF
once	TRBD1	TRBJ1-2	TRBV23-1	TGCGCCAGCAGTCGTGTGTGGACAGGGGTTCCCCAACTGGGCTATGGCTACACCTTC	CASSRVWTGVPQLGYGYTF
.	TRBD2	TRBJ2-7	TRBV5-1	TGCGCCAGCAGCCTGCGGGAGGAGAGGGGCGAGCAGTACTTC	CASSLREERGEQYF
.	.	TRBJ2-7	TRBV21-1	TGTGCCAGCAGCAAAGCCCATCAGAGGAATGGGTCAACCTACGAGCAGTACTTC	CASSKAHQRNGSTYEQYF
.	.	TRBJ1-3	TRBV15	TGTGCCACCTCCCATCGGTCCCGGAGAGACACCATATATTTT	CATSHRSRRDTIYF
.	TRBD1	TRBJ1-4	TRBV28	TGTGCCAGCAGTTTGAGGGACAGGGGGTTGGAAAAACTGTTTTTT	CASSLRDRGLEKLFF
.	.	TRBJ2-7	TRBV27	TGTGCCAGCAGTTTCGGGATCGTTAGCTCCTACGAGCAGTACTTC	CASSFGIVSSYEQYF
.	TRBD1	TRBJ2-2	TRBV28	TGTGCCAGCAGTTTTCCGCCACAGGGGGTTTTAACTACCGGGGAGCTGTTTTTT	CASSFPPQGVLTTGELFF
.	TRBD2	TRBJ2-7	TRBV5-1	TGCGCCAGCAGCGCCGAGAGCGGGAGTTACGAGCAGTACTTC	CASSAESGSYEQYF
.	.	TRBJ1-2	TRBV24-1	TGTGCCACCAGAAGTGGGTTAGGGAGCGCTCATGGCTACACCTTC	CATRSGLGSAHGYTF